This T cell receptor (beta chain) emerged from a study of T-cell reconstitution after alpha-beta-depleted transplantation in children. Regarding the study as a whole: T-cell counts and diversity at one year post-transplant came mainly from newly produced T cells. Expanded clones from the graft, numbering several hundred, reportedly supplied alpha-beta T cells about two months after transplant. Day-60 TCRbeta diversity that was high in some patients was derived from surviving recipient T cells and thymic progenitors.

Germline values: CDR1 SQVTM, CDR2 ANQGSEA. CDR3 size: 13 residues. V was clipped by 3 bases and J by 0 bases, with 8 bases between them. Unique molecular identifiers were incorporated when the TCRbeta library was constructed. TCRdb passed the PCR reads through MiXCR, listing each CDR3 protein once. The repertoire holds 750,000 to 950,000 distinct CDR3 sequences, less than 20% seen once, with around 5.3% in the top ten. About this clonotype itself: What it binds is unknown.

The material sequenced was PBMCs, mostly from graft donor cells, taken 360 days after TCRalphabeta/CD19-depleted stem cell transplant. The chain links TRBV29-1 to TRBJ1-1; no clear D. The receptor comes from a male patient aged 10 to 17 who had a stem cell transplant for acute lymphoblastic leukemia, so the T cells may come from the graft donor. CDR3 sequence reads: CSVEDLLNTEAFF. The CDR3 nucleotides read TGCAGCGTTGAGGACCTTTTGAACACTGAAGCTTTCTTT.